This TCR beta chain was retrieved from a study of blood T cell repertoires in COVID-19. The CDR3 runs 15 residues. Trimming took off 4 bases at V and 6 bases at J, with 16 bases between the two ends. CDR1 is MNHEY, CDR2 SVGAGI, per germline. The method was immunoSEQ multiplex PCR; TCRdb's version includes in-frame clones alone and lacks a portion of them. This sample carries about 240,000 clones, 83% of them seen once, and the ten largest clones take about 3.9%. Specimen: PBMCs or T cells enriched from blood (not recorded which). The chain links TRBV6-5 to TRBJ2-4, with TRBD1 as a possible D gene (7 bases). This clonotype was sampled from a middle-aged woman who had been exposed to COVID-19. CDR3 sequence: CASSSQTGRGNIQYF. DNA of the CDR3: TGTGCCAGCAGTTCTCAGACAGGGCGGGGAAACATTCAGTACTTC.